This T cell receptor (beta chain) originates from a study of T-cell reconstitution after alpha-beta-depleted transplantation in children. Preparation of the TCRbeta library involved a method that used unique molecular identifiers. In TCRdb, the PCR reads were re-called with MiXCR into one record per CDR3 protein. The sample lists about 610,000 distinct CDR3 sequences; 10% were seen once. The sample holds many counts of this clonotype. The source material was PBMCs from the stem cell graft donor, sampled from the stem cell graft. The sequence came from a human donor who donated a stem cell graft to a child with acute myeloid leukemia.

The CDR3 DNA reads as TGCAGGGCCCAGGGGGAACGGAGCCAAGAGACCCAGTACTTC. It encodes CRAQGERSQETQYF. This chain links TRBV20-1 with TRBJ2-5, with TRBD1 identical over 7 bases. This CDR3 contains 14 residues. Germline values: CDR1 DFQATT, CDR2 SNEGSKA (reference sequence).